Detailed here is one TCR beta chain. Its specificity is unknown. The record originates from a study of T-cell reconstitution after alpha-beta-depleted transplantation in children. Study-level findings and limits: Several hundred expanded graft clones reportedly gave rise to the alpha-beta T cells present about two months after transplant. T-cell counts and diversity at one year following transplant were attributed mainly to newly produced T cells. Some patients' high day-60 TCRbeta diversity was traced to surviving recipient T cells and thymic progenitors.

The germline V gene encodes CDR1 KGHSH and CDR2 LQKENI. Trimming left V 3 bases short and J 2 bases short, with 14 bases between. The CDR3 is 16 amino acids. Unique molecular identifiers were incorporated into the prepared TCRbeta library. TCRdb fed the PCR reads into MiXCR, producing one record per CDR3 protein. The top ten hold approximately 2% of the sample, which has fewer than 700,000 distinct CDR3 sequences, 10% to 15% seen once. The rearrangement links TRBV18 to TRBJ2-1; D possibly uses TRBD1 or TRBD2 (5 bases each). Sequenced material: PBMCs, mostly from graft donor cells, taken 360 days after TCRalphabeta/CD19-depleted stem cell transplant. The TCR originated in a male patient between 5 and 17 years old who had a stem cell transplant for acute myeloid leukemia, so the T cells may come from the graft donor. This CDR3 reads CASSPSYGTAYNEQFF. For the CDR3, the DNA is TGTGCCAGCTCACCGTCTTACGGGACCGCCTACAATGAGCAGTTCTTC.